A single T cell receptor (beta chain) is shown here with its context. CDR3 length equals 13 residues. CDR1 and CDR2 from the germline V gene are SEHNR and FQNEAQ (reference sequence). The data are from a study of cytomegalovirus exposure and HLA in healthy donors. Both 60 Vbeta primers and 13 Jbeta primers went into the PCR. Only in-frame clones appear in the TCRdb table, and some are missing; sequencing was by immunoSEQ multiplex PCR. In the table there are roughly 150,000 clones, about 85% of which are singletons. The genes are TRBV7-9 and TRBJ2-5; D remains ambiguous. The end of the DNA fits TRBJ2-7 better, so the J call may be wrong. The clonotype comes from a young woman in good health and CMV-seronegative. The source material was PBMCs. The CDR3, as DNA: TGTGCCAGCAGCCCGGAGCTCTCCTACGAGCAGTACTTC. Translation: CASSPELSYEQYF.